The next 12 T cell receptor beta chains were all read from a single sample in a study of blood T cell repertoires in COVID-19. Clones were read by immunoSEQ multiplex PCR, and TCRdb kept only the in-frame ones, dropping some. Of about 200,000 clones in the sample, 75% to 90% are singletons; the top ten hold approximately 18%. The sample taken for sequencing was PBMCs or T cells enriched from blood (not recorded which). These receptors were taken from a man aged 35 to 55 who had recovered from COVID-19.

This chain uses TRBV4-1 with TRBJ1-2, with 9 bases lining up with TRBD1. This CDR3 has 15 amino acids. The J segment lost 7 bases and the V segment lost 4 bases, leaving 10 bases of the junction unmatched. CDR1 MGHRA and CDR2 YSYEKL come from the germline V gene. The CDR3 DNA sequence: TGCGCCAGCAGCCGCCCCGGGACAGGGCACCGTGGCTACACCTTC. Its translation is CASSRPGTGHRGYTF.

CDR3 sequence (DNA): TGTGCCAGCAGATCACAAGATAATTCACCCCTCCACTTT. Amino acids: CASRSQDNSPLHF. The V gene is TRBV5-4, the J gene TRBJ1-6, with no clear D. The V and J ends lost 5 bases and 5 bases respectively, with 8 bases between them. Germline values: CDR1 SGHNT, CDR2 YYREEE (reference sequence). The CDR3 has 13 residues.

The V and J genes are TRBV5-1 and TRBJ2-3; 7 positions match TRBD2. J was trimmed by 5 bases and V by 3 bases; bases with no gene match: 3. The germline CDR1 and CDR2 sequences are SGHRS and YFSETQ. CDR3 length equals 13 residues. CDR3 in amino acids: CASSSLAEDTQYF. The CDR3 DNA reads as TGCGCCAGCAGCTCGCTAGCGGAAGATACGCAGTATTTT.

This chain uses TRBV5-1 with TRBJ1-2, with 7 bases that match TRBD1. Germline-derived CDR1 and CDR2 are SGHRS and YFSETQ. CDR3 size: 13 residues. The junction had 8 bases not matched to a gene; V was cut back by 4 bases and J by 8 bases. DNA of the CDR3: TGCGCCAGCAGCCCGACAGGGTTAAACGGCTACACCTTC. Protein: CASSPTGLNGYTF. The whole variable domain, remainder taken from reference TRBV5-1 and TRBJ1-2, is KAGVTQTPRYLIKTRGQQVTLSCSPISGHRSVSWYQQTPGQGLQFLFEYFSETQRNKGNFPGRFSGRQFSNSRSEMNVSTLELGDSALYLCASSPTGLNGYTFGSGTRLTVV.

The V and J genes are TRBV4-1 and TRBJ2-4; D perhaps matches TRBD2 (7 bases). CDR3 size: 14 residues. Germline V gives CDR1 MGHRA, CDR2 YSYEKL. The V gene lost 7 bases and the J gene lost 2 bases, with 12 bases spanning the gap. The chain's CDR3 is CASNPGGSKNIQYF. DNA of the CDR3: TGCGCCAGCAATCCGGGGGGCTCCAAAAACATTCAGTACTTC.

In its sample, this clone was seen a few times. The V gene is TRBV3-1 (or the pseudogene TRBV3-2), the J gene TRBJ2-2; the match to TRBD1 covers 10 bases. The V gene end was trimmed by 5 bases and the J gene end by 4 bases; junction bases not matched to a gene: 10. The CDR3 is 17 residues long. Germline values: CDR1 LGHDT, CDR2 YNNKEL (reference sequence). DNA of the CDR3: TGTGCCAGCAGCTTGCGGGGGGACAGGGGTTCCACCGGGGAGCTGTTTTTT. Amino acid sequence: CASSLRGDRGSTGELFF.

V is TRBV14 and J is TRBJ2-7; D ambiguous. Germline V lookup: CDR1 SGHDN, CDR2 FVKESK. Trimming removed 1 base at V and 6 bases at J, with 10 bases between. The CDR3 totals 13 residues. CDR3 in amino acids: CASSQVRVSEQYF. The CDR3 DNA sequence: TGTGCCAGCAGCCAAGTACGAGTCTCCGAGCAGTACTTC. Filled out from reference TRBV14 and TRBJ2-7, the complete variable domain reads EAGVTQFPSHSVIEKGQTVTLRCDPISGHDNLYWYRRVMGKEIKFLLHFVKESKQDESGMPNNRFLAERTGGTYSTLKVQPAELEDSGVYFCASSQVRVSEQYFGPGTRLTVT.

This chain connects TRBV7-3 to TRBJ2-1, with 10 bases fitting TRBD2. Germline CDR1 SGHTA, CDR2 FQGTGA. The junction had 11 bases not matched to a gene; V was cut back by 4 bases and J by 11 bases. There are 15 residues in the CDR3. The CDR3 sequence is CASSSPLTLAGKQFF. The CDR3 DNA follows: TGTGCCAGCAGCTCTCCTCTGACACTAGCGGGGAAGCAGTTCTTC.

The chain's CDR3 is CASSPGTAKLGFYEQYF. CDR3 DNA: TGTGCCAGTAGTCCGGGGACAGCGAAATTGGGATTCTACGAGCAGTACTTC. The chain links TRBV19 to TRBJ2-7; 7 bases fit TRBD1. Per the germline V gene, CDR1 is LNHDA and CDR2 is SQIVND (reference sequence). V was pared by 5 bases and J by 3 bases, with 16 bases of the junction left unmatched. This CDR3 contains 17 residues.

As regards this clone: The sample carries other DNA sequences with the same CDR3. The chain couples TRBV9 to TRBJ2-3; TRBD2 matches at 11 bases. The germline gives CDR1 SGDLS, CDR2 YYNGEE. The J segment lost 3 bases and the V segment lost 0 bases, leaving 3 bases of the junction unmatched. The CDR3 totals 16 residues. The CDR3 region is CASSVGSSGRTDTQYF. The CDR3 DNA reads TGTGCCAGCAGCGTAGGGTCTAGCGGGAGGACAGATACGCAGTATTTT.

The rearrangement joins TRBV6-5 to TRBJ2-2; TRBD1 might be the D (6 bases). This CDR3 is built from 14 residues. Looked up from germline, CDR1 is MNHEY and CDR2 is SVGAGI. The ends were cut back, 4 bases at V and 0 bases at J, with 6 bases in the middle. CDR3 coding DNA: TGTGCCAGCAGTTCAGGGGCGAACACCGGGGAGCTGTTTTTT. It specifies CASSSGANTGELFF.

In its sample, this clone ranks as medium-sized. The genes are TRBV7-9 and TRBJ2-7; TRBD1 matches at 7 bases. V was pared by 5 bases and J by 6 bases, with 22 bases of the junction left unmatched. The CDR3 sequence is 18 residues long. Germline V CDR1 and CDR2: SEHNR, FQNEAQ (reference sequence). For the CDR3, the DNA is TGTGCCAGCAGCCTGCAAAGGGACAGACCGGGACACATCATCGAGCAGTACTTC. This sequence encodes CASSLQRDRPGHIIEQYF.